The next 13 T cell receptor beta chains were all read from a single sample in a study of blood T cell repertoires in COVID-19. Sequencing used immunoSEQ multiplex PCR; TCRdb keeps in-frame clones, though not all of them. The sample yields some 250,000 clones, over 65% seen once. Sequenced sample: peripheral blood. These receptors all come from a woman older than 75 with acute or convalescent COVID-19.

This clone was counted between two and nine times. The V gene is TRBV7-2, the J gene TRBJ2-7; a weak D match, TRBD1 (6 bases). Trimming removed 5 bases from V and 2 bases from J, with 16 bases in between. The CDR3 is 15 residues long. CDR1 and CDR2 from the germline V gene are SGHTA and FQGNSA. The CDR3 is CASSVRTDGPYEQYF. DNA of the CDR3: TGTGCCAGCAGCGTAAGGACAGATGGGCCCTACGAGCAGTACTTC.

The CDR3 region has the DNA TGTGCCAGCAGTTTAGGATTGGACACCCCTTCCTACTTC. This gives the protein CASSLGLDTPSYF. The chain combines TRBV12-3 or TRBV12-4 with TRBJ2-5; D perhaps matches TRBD1 (5 bases). With 1 base removed from V and 14 bases from J, the gap between germline ends came to 17 bases. The CDR3 runs to 13 residues.

The rearrangement joins TRBV28 to TRBJ2-7; 8 nucleotides match TRBD2. V lost 8 bases, J lost 2 bases, and 8 bases stayed unmatched. This CDR3 contains 14 residues. CDR1 is MDHEN, CDR2 SYDVKM, per germline. In DNA form, the CDR3 reads TGTGCCAGCGCAAAGGCGGGGGGAGCCTACGAGCAGTACTTC. Its translation is CASAKAGGAYEQYF.

This clone was detected many times. The rearrangement joins TRBV6-5 to TRBJ2-1, with TRBD2 matching over 9 bases. The J segment lost 15 bases and the V segment lost 2 bases, leaving 11 bases of the junction unmatched. The CDR3 extends over 14 amino acids. Germline CDR1 MNHEY, CDR2 SVGAGI. The CDR3 sequence: CASSYRGLAGTTFF. CDR3 coding DNA: TGTGCCAGCAGTTACCGGGGCCTAGCGGGAACCACGTTCTTC.

This chain uses TRBV27 with TRBJ2-1; D is possibly TRBD2 (6 bases). This CDR3 is built from 14 residues. V dropped 3 bases and J dropped 9 bases, with 15 bases sitting between them. Germline V gene lookup returns CDR1 MNHEY and CDR2 SMNVEV (reference sequence). CDR3 nucleotides: TGTGCCAGCAGTTTTGACCTCAAGGGAGGTGAGCAGTTCTTC. Translated, it gives CASSFDLKGGEQFF.

V and J are TRBV13 and TRBJ1-2; 7 bases are shared with TRBD1. Trimming removed 5 bases from V and 6 bases from J; junction bases left unmatched: 9. Germline CDR1 is PRHDT and CDR2 is FYEKMQ (reference sequence). The CDR3 is 14 amino acids. CDR3 bases: TGTGCCAGCAGCCCGACAGGGACGGGGAATGGCTACACCTTC. Protein sequence: CASSPTGTGNGYTF.

The chain links TRBV29-1 to TRBJ2-5; 9 positions match TRBD1. With 4 bases clipped from V and 9 bases from J, the junction kept 9 bases outside the gene matches. Per germline, CDR1 SQVTM and CDR2 ANQGSEA. The CDR3 contains 13 residues. CDR3 sequence (DNA): TGCAGCGTTGGGCGACAGGGGGGGAAGGCCCAGTACTTC. Its translation: CSVGRQGGKAQYF.

J is TRBJ1-2 and V is TRBV10-3; the D gene is possibly TRBD1 (5 bases). The germline V gene has CDR1 ENHRY and CDR2 SYGVKD. Between the trimmed V and J ends, which lost 11 bases and 2 bases, there was a span of 9 bases. The CDR3 consists of 11 residues. This CDR3 is CAAGSNYGYTF. CDR3 sequence (DNA): TGTGCCGCAGGGTCCAACTATGGCTACACCTTC.

V and J are TRBV27 and TRBJ2-1; the match to TRBD2 covers 14 bases. The CDR3 contains 16 residues. J lost 8 bases, V lost 4 bases, and 7 bases had no gene match. The germline V gene has CDR1 MNHEY and CDR2 SMNVEV (reference sequence). The CDR3 is CASSSPSTSGRDEQFF. The DNA of the CDR3 is TGTGCCAGCAGTTCACCCTCGACTAGCGGGAGGGATGAGCAGTTCTTC.

This clone has just a few counts. The gene calls are TRBV6-2 or TRBV6-3 and TRBJ2-1, with 13 positions matching TRBD2. The V gene's germline CDR1 is MNHEY and CDR2 SVGEGT. The CDR3 totals 18 residues. The junction had 12 bases not matched to a gene; V was cut back by 6 bases and J by 4 bases. As DNA, the CDR3 is TGTGCCAGCAGCTCCTCCAGACTAGCGGGGGGTTCTTACAATGAGCAGTTCTTC. This sequence encodes CASSSSRLAGGSYNEQFF.

DNA for the CDR3: TGCGCCAGCAGCCCTGGAGGGGCGGCAGATACGCAGTATTTT. This translates into CASSPGGAADTQYF. This chain uses TRBV5-1 with TRBJ2-3; TRBD2 is a possible D gene (6 bases). This CDR3 has 14 amino acids. Germline V gene sequence: CDR1 SGHRS, CDR2 YFSETQ. Trimming shortened V by 4 bases and J by 4 bases, and 13 bases separated the two germline ends.

This chain links TRBV5-1 with TRBJ2-2, with no clear D. The germline CDR1 and CDR2 sequences are SGHRS and YFSETQ. V lost 0 bases to trimming and J lost 1 base, with 10 bases between them. The CDR3 is 16 amino acids. The CDR3 spells CASSLGAGMNTGELFF. The CDR3 coding sequence is TGCGCCAGCAGCTTGGGGGCCGGAATGAACACCGGGGAGCTGTTTTTT.

Only a few counts were recorded for this clone. Within the sample, other DNA sequences also encode this same CDR3. V gene TRBV15 combines with J gene TRBJ2-7; TRBD2 is a possible D gene (5 bases). V was trimmed by 0 bases and J by 3 bases, leaving 6 bases between them. The CDR3 spans 13 residues. Looked up from germline, CDR1 is LNHNV and CDR2 is YYDKDF (reference sequence). The CDR3 bases are TGTGCCACCAGCAGAGATCGGGGCTACGAGCAGTACTTC. It yields the protein CATSRDRGYEQYF. Variable domain in full (rest from reference TRBV15 and TRBJ2-7): DAMVIQNPRYQVTQFGKPVTLSCSQTLNHNVMYWYQQKSSQAPKLLFHYYDKDFNNEADTPDNFQSRRPNTSFCFLDIRSPGLGDTAMYLCATSRDRGYEQYFGPGTRLTVT.